The clone carrying this TCR beta chain showed up just a few times. What it recognizes is unknown. The data belong to a study of regulatory T cells in long-lasting Graves disease. Study-wide findings and caveats: For persistent Graves' patients, TCR diversity was lower than for newly diagnosed ones.

Arm-PCR of CDR3 regions and iRepertoire HTBI primers were the basis on which TCR beta libraries were built. TCRdb re-called the multiplex PCR reads with MiXCR, one entry per CDR3 protein. The data contain hundreds of thousands of distinct CDR3 sequences, around 16% of them singletons. Time point reported: newly diagnosed GD, antithyroid drugs for less than 3 months. Extracted PBMC RNA gave rise to the TCR library. Germline CDR1 is DFQATT and CDR2 is SNEGSKA (reference sequence). CDR3 length: 17 residues. The V segment lost 1 base and the J segment 2 bases; nucleotides outside the gene matches: 12. The data also belong to a second study, concerning T cells in Graves' hyperthyroidism and ophthalmopathy. Turning to that study: Clinical symptoms, serum thyroxine and TRAb, thyroid ultrasound and orbital computed tomography were used for the diagnoses.

The rearrangement joins TRBV20-1 to TRBJ2-5, with 8 bases matching TRBD2. This sample comprised peripheral blood mononuclear cells (PBMCs), obtained at new diagnosis, from a patient treated with antithyroid drugs. The clonotype originates from a man between 18 and 29 years old with Graves disease. The CDR3, as DNA: TGCAGTGCTAGAGGGGGGGATTTAGCGGGATTACAAGAGACCCAGTACTTC. This gives the protein CSARGGDLAGLQETQYF.